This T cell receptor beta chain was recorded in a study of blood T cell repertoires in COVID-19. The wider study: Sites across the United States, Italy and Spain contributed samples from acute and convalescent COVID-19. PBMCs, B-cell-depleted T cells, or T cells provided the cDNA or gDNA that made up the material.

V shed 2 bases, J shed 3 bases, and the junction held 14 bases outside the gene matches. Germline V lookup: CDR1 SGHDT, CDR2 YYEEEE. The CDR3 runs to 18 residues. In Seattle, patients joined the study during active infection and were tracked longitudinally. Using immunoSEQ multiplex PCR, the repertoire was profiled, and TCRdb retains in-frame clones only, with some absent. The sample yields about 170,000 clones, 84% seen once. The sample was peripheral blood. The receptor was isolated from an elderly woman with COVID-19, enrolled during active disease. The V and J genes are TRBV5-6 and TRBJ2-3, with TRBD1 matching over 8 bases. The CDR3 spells CASSFKIRDRGNTDTQYF. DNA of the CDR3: TGTGCCAGCAGCTTTAAGATCCGTGACAGGGGCAATACAGATACGCAGTATTTT. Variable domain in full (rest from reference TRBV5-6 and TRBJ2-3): DAGVTQSPTHLIKTRGQQVTLRCSPKSGHDTVSWYQQALGQGPQFIFQYYEEEERQRGNFPDRFSGHQFPNYSSELNVNALLLGDSALYLCASSFKIRDRGNTDTQYFGPGTRLTVL.